Below, 19 T cell receptor beta chains from the same sample are listed, as sequenced in a study of blood T cell repertoires in COVID-19. TCRdb's copy holds only in-frame clones and misses some; the assay was immunoSEQ multiplex PCR. The table includes about 250,000 clones, 86% detected once. The source material was peripheral blood. The receptors here all came from an older woman who had recovered from COVID-19.

The rearrangement uses TRBV7-2 and TRBJ2-5; D ambiguous. CDR1 SGHTA and CDR2 FQGNSA come from the germline V gene. V gave up 3 bases and J gave up 4 bases, with 12 bases separating them. This CDR3 is built from 14 residues. The CDR3, as DNA: TGTGCCAGCAGCTTGATTAGCTTGGGAGAGACCCAGTACTTC. Protein product: CASSLISLGETQYF.

The chain has TRBV5-1 and TRBJ2-2, with TRBD1 matching over 7 bases. The V gene end was trimmed by 0 bases and the J gene end by 7 bases; junction bases not matched to a gene: 3. Germline V gives CDR1 SGHRS, CDR2 YFSETQ. The CDR3 has 14 residues. The DNA of the CDR3 is TGCGCCAGCAGCTTGGGCAGGGGGATCGGGGAGCTGTTTTTT. Translation: CASSLGRGIGELFF.

The chain recombines TRBV2 with TRBJ1-1; maybe TRBD1 (5 bases). V gave up 6 bases and J gave up 1 base, with 9 bases separating them. This CDR3 contains 13 residues. The germline gives CDR1 SNHLY, CDR2 FYNNEI. CDR3 region: CASSADRNTEAFF. CDR3 nucleotides: TGTGCCAGCAGCGCCGACAGGAACACTGAAGCTTTCTTT.

The chain recombines TRBV5-6 with TRBJ2-5; 10 bases are shared with TRBD2. The CDR3 length is 15 residues. Trimming at V came to 7 bases and at J to 5 bases, leaving 11 bases not matched to a gene. Per the germline V gene, CDR1 is SGHDT and CDR2 is YYEEEE. The DNA for the CDR3 is TGTGCCAGCGGAACGAGCGGGGGGGCCGGGGAGACCCAGTACTTC. As protein: CASGTSGGAGETQYF.

CDR3 amino acids: CASSPDRLAGRYNEQFF. Written as DNA, the CDR3 is TGTGCCAGCAGCCCCGACCGGCTAGCGGGCCGATACAATGAGCAGTTCTTC. The chain links TRBV3-1 (or the pseudogene TRBV3-2) to TRBJ2-1; TRBD2 aligns across 8 bases. The CDR3 spans 17 residues. Germline values: CDR1 LGHDT, CDR2 YNNKEL (reference sequence). V trimming: 4 bases; J trimming: 4 bases; junction bases outside the gene matches: 12.

DNA of the CDR3: TGTGCCAGCAGCGTAGGCGGCAGACCTTACTACAATGAGCAGTTCTTC. Protein sequence: CASSVGGRPYYNEQFF. The rearrangement uses TRBV9 and TRBJ2-1; D unresolved. Germline V gives CDR1 SGDLS, CDR2 YYNGEE. This CDR3 contains 16 residues. V lost 0 bases to trimming and J lost 3 bases, with 13 bases between them.

CDR3: CASSLWTEGIKNIQYF. The CDR3 DNA sequence: TGCGCCAGCAGCCTGTGGACAGAGGGGATCAAAAACATTCAGTACTTC. This chain joins TRBV4-3 and TRBJ2-4; possibly TRBD1 for D (6 bases). V lost 4 bases, J lost 3 bases, and 16 bases lay in between. The CDR3 consists of 16 residues. Looked up from germline, CDR1 is LGHNA and CDR2 is YSLEER.

The rearrangement uses TRBV6-2 or TRBV6-3 and TRBJ2-7, with a weak D call TRBD2 (7 bases). V lost 4 bases and J lost 0, with 16 bases in between. Germline CDR1 reads MNHEY; CDR2 reads SVGEGT. The CDR3 is made up of 16 amino acids. The CDR3 coding sequence is TGTGCCAGCAGTTCTCGGCGGGGGCCCGCCTCCTACGAGCAGTACTTC. This codes for CASSSRRGPASYEQYF.

The chain links TRBV5-4 to TRBJ2-2, with 8 bases that match TRBD1. Germline trimming cut 8 bases from V and 5 bases from J; bases unmatched to any gene: 14. Germline CDR1 reads SGHNT; CDR2 reads YYREEE (reference sequence). The CDR3 totals 16 residues. The CDR3 region is CASSNQGARRTGELFF. DNA for the CDR3: TGTGCCAGTAGCAATCAGGGGGCGCGAAGAACCGGGGAGCTGTTTTTT.

V and J are TRBV12-5 and TRBJ2-5; D is unclear. The CDR3 runs 13 residues. The germline V and J ends were trimmed by 1 base and 7 bases, with 10 bases remaining between them. CDR1 LGHNT and CDR2 FRNRAP come from the germline V gene. The CDR3 reads CASGLGRLGTQYF. The CDR3 DNA is TGTGCTAGTGGTTTGGGTCGACTCGGGACCCAGTACTTC.

CDR3 in DNA: TGCAGTGCTAGTCGGGGTGTGGGCAATCAGCCCCAGCATTTT. It encodes CSASRGVGNQPQHF. V is TRBV20-1 and J is TRBJ1-5; D is undetermined. The V gene lost 3 bases and the J gene lost 2 bases, with 11 bases spanning the gap. The CDR3 covers 14 residues. Germline CDR1 and CDR2: DFQATT and SNEGSKA (reference sequence).

The chain carries TRBV11-1 and TRBJ2-5; TRBD1 aligns across 8 bases. Trimming removed 2 bases from V and 5 bases from J; junction bases left unmatched: 10. The V gene's germline CDR1 is SGHAT and CDR2 FQDESV (reference sequence). The CDR3 extends over 16 amino acids. CDR3 sequence reads: CASSLLTGGSFETQYF. Written as DNA, the CDR3 is TGTGCCAGCAGCTTATTAACAGGGGGAAGTTTTGAGACCCAGTACTTC.

This clone was observed once. The CDR3 region has the DNA TGTGCCAGCAGTTTTGGGGCCTCCTATAATTCACCCCTCCACTTT. Translation gives CASSFGASYNSPLHF. The genes are TRBV6-5 and TRBJ1-6, with D perhaps matching TRBD1 (5 bases). The V gene's germline CDR1 is MNHEY and CDR2 SVGAGI. Trimming cost V 4 bases and J 0 bases, with 7 bases left between them. This CDR3 spans 15 amino acids.

The V gene is TRBV7-8, the J gene TRBJ1-1; D gene unclear. Germline CDR1 reads SGHVS; CDR2 reads FQNEAQ. V was cut by 5 bases and J by 7 bases, with 14 bases left in between. This CDR3 has 13 amino acids. DNA for the CDR3: TGTGCCAGCAGCCTCGGGTTGCGTAATGAAGCTTTCTTT. Its protein product is CASSLGLRNEAFF.

The gene calls are TRBV27 and TRBJ2-7, with TRBD1 matching 7 bases. CDR3 length equals 14 residues. Germline V CDR1 and CDR2: MNHEY, SMNVEV (reference sequence). V gave up 5 bases and J gave up 3 bases; unmatched junction bases: 7. In nucleotides, the CDR3 is TGTGCCAGCAGTACCGACAGGGAGAGCTACGAGCAGTACTTC. Translated, it gives CASSTDRESYEQYF.

The chain employs TRBV12-3 or TRBV12-4 and TRBJ2-5; the D is unclear. The CDR3 is 13 residues long. The ends were cut back, 8 bases at V and 5 bases at J, with 15 bases in the middle. CDR3 DNA sequence: TGTGCCAGCCATCTAGACGGGTCGGAGACCCAGTACTTC. Its translation: CASHLDGSETQYF.

The V gene is TRBV7-8, the J gene TRBJ1-6; 12 nucleotides agree with TRBD1. The CDR3 runs 18 residues. The V and J ends lost 1 base and 7 bases, in that order; junction bases with no gene match: 8. Germline V gene sequence: CDR1 SGHVS, CDR2 FQNEAQ. The CDR3 spells CASSLVGTGGGWNSPLHF. CDR3 bases: TGTGCCAGCAGCTTAGTCGGGACAGGGGGCGGTTGGAATTCACCCCTCCACTTT.

The rearrangement joins TRBV6-2 or TRBV6-3 to TRBJ2-1; 7 positions agree with TRBD1. The V and J ends lost 5 bases and 4 bases, in that order; junction bases with no gene match: 8. Germline V gives CDR1 MNHEY, CDR2 SVGEGT. There are 15 residues in the CDR3. In nucleotides, the CDR3 is TGTGCCAGCAGTGACCGGGACAGAGCATACAATGAGCAGTTCTTC. Translation: CASSDRDRAYNEQFF.

J is TRBJ2-7 and V is TRBV9, with a tentative D call TRBD1 (5 bases). Germline CDR1 and CDR2: SGDLS and YYNGEE. With 4 bases removed from V and 1 base from J, the gap between germline ends came to 9 bases. The CDR3 runs to 13 residues. The CDR3 here is CASSPRVSYEQYF. The CDR3 DNA sequence: TGTGCCAGCAGCCCCAGGGTTTCCTACGAGCAGTACTTC.